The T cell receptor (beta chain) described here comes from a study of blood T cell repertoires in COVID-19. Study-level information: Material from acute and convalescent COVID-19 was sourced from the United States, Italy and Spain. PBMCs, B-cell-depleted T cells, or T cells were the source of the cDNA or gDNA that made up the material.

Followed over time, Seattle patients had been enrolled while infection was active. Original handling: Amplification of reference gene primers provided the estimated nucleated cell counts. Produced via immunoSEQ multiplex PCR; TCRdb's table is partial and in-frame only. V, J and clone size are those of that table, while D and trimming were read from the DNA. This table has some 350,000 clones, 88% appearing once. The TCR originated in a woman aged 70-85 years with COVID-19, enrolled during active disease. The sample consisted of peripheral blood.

As DNA, the CDR3 is TGTGCCAGTAGTACTCAACGGACATCGAACACTGAAGCTTTCTTT. Amino acid sequence: CASSTQRTSNTEAFF. The V gene is TRBV19, the J gene TRBJ1-1; D is perhaps TRBD1 (5 bases). The CDR3 covers 15 residues. Germline V gene sequence: CDR1 LNHDA, CDR2 SQIVND (reference sequence). V lost 4 bases to trimming and J lost 1 base, with 13 bases between them.